The clone carrying this T cell receptor (beta chain) was seen only once. The sample originates from a study of blood T cell repertoires in COVID-19. Ages ranged from about 18 to 100 years, with residence in approximately 23 US areas. Donors were grouped by their self-reported clinical history. Per the study methods: The authors estimated nucleated cell counts from reference gene primer amplification. Profiling relied on immunoSEQ multiplex PCR, and the TCRdb table lists in-frame clones only, not all of them. The V and J calls and the clone size are those of that table, but D and trimming were determined from the DNA. This sample has 200,000 to 300,000 clones, with about 87% found just once. The CDR3 is made up of 15 amino acids. The trim removed 4 bases at V and 3 bases at J, leaving 6 bases unmatched. Germline V gene sequence: CDR1 SGHRS, CDR2 YFSETQ.

Sequences were obtained from PBMCs or T cells enriched from blood (not recorded which). The receptor's source is a woman between 35 and 50 years old with acute COVID-19. The gene calls are TRBV5-1 and TRBJ2-2, with 7 bases fitting TRBD1. This chain's CDR3 is CASSPQGTDTGELFF. The CDR3, as DNA: TGCGCCAGCAGCCCACAGGGGACGGACACCGGGGAGCTGTTTTTT.